The 2 T cell receptor beta chains listed next were all sequenced from one sample in a study of response to subunit inactivated influenza vaccine. TCRdb passed the RT-PCR reads through MiXCR, listing each CDR3 protein once. The sample has more than 600,000 distinct CDR3 sequences; approximately 17% are singletons. The starting material was PBMCs from blood, obtained 5 to 6 days after vaccination. All receptors come from a man in his forties or fifties who received an inactivated influenza vaccine.

This clonotype showed up many times. V gene TRBV12-3 or TRBV12-4 combines with J gene TRBJ2-7, with 12 bases aligning to TRBD2. V lost 6 bases and J lost 7; bases outside the gene matches: 7. This CDR3 comprises 14 residues. CDR3 DNA sequence: TGTGCCAGCAGCCCTAGCGGGAGGGCCGGAGAGCAGTACTTC. Its protein is CASSPSGRAGEQYF.

The rearrangement joins TRBV24-1 to TRBJ2-1; D may be TRBD1 (6 bases). The CDR3 length is 14 residues. V was trimmed by 1 base and J by 7 bases, leaving 10 bases between them. Germline V gene lookup returns CDR1 KGHDR and CDR2 SFDVKD. CDR3 in amino acids: CATSDFGQRNEQFF. CDR3 in DNA: TGTGCCACCAGTGATTTCGGACAGCGTAATGAGCAGTTCTTC.